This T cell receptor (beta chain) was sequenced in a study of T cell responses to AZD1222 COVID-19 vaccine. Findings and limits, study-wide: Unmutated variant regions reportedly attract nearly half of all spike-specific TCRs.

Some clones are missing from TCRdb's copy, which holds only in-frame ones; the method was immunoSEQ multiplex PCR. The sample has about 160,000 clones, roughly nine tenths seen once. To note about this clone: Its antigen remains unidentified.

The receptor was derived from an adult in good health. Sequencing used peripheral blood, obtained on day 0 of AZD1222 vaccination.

The CDR3 DNA follows: TGTGCCAGCAGCGGCGCAGTCACCGGGGAGCTGTTTTTT. This sequence encodes CASSGAVTGELFF. This rearrangement joins TRBV9 to TRBJ2-2; the D is unclear. The length of the CDR3 is 13 residues. Trimming pared 3 bases from V and 4 bases from J, leaving 7 bases between. CDR1 and CDR2 from the germline V gene are SGDLS and YYNGEE. The full variable domain, completed using reference TRBV9 and TRBJ2-2, is DSGVTQTPKHLITATGQRVTLRCSPRSGDLSVYWYQQSLDQGLQFLIQYYNGEERAKGNILERFSAQQFPDLHSELNLSSLELGDSALYFCASSGAVTGELFFGEGSRLTVL.